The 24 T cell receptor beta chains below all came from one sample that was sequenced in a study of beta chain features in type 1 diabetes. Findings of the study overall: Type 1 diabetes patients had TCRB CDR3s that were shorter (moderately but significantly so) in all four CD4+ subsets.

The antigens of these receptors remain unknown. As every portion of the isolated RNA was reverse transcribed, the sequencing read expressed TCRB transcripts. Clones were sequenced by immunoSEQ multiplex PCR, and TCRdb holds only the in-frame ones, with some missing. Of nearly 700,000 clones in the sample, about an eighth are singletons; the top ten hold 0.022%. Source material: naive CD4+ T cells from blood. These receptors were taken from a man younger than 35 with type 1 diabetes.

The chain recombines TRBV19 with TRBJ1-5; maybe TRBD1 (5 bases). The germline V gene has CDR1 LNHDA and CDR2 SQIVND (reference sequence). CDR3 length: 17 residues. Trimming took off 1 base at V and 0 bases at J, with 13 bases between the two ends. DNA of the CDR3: TGTGCCAGTAGTATAGCGAAGGGGTCTTATAGCAATCAGCCCCAGCATTTT. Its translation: CASSIAKGSYSNQPQHF.

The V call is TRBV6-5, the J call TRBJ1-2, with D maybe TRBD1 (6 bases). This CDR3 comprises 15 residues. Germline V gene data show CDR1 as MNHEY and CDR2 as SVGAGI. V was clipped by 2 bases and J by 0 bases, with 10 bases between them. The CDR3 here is CASSYGDIPNYGYTF. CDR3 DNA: TGTGCCAGCAGTTACGGGGACATACCTAACTATGGCTACACCTTC.

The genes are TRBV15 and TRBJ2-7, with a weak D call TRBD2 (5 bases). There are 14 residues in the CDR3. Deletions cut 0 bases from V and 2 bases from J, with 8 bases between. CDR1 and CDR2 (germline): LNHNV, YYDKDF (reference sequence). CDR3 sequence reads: CATSRDSGTYEQYF. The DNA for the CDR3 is TGTGCCACCAGCAGAGATTCGGGAACCTACGAGCAGTACTTC. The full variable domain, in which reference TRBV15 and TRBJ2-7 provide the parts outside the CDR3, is DAMVIQNPRYQVTQFGKPVTLSCSQTLNHNVMYWYQQKSSQAPKLLFHYYDKDFNNEADTPDNFQSRRPNTSFCFLDIRSPGLGDTAMYLCATSRDSGTYEQYFGPGTRLTVT.

CDR3 amino acids: CAWSSGQSSYNEQFF. CDR3 bases: TGTGCCTGGAGTTCGGGACAGAGCTCCTACAATGAGCAGTTCTTC. V and J are TRBV30 and TRBJ2-1, with 7 nucleotides matching TRBD1. The V gene's germline CDR1 is GTSNPN and CDR2 SVGIG (reference sequence). The trim removed 2 bases at V and 0 bases at J, leaving 4 bases unmatched. CDR3 size: 15 residues.

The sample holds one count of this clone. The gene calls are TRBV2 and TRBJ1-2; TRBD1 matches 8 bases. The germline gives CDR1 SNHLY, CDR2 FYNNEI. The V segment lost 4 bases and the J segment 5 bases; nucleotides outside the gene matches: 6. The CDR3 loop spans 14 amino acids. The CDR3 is CASSVAQGGYGYTF. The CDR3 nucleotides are TGTGCCAGCAGTGTCGCACAGGGGGGATATGGCTACACCTTC.

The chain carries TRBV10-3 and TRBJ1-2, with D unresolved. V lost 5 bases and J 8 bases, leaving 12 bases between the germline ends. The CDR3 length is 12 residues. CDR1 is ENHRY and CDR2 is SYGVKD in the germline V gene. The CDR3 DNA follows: TGTGCCATCAGTACAATGAGTTGGGGCTACACCTTC. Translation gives CAISTMSWGYTF.

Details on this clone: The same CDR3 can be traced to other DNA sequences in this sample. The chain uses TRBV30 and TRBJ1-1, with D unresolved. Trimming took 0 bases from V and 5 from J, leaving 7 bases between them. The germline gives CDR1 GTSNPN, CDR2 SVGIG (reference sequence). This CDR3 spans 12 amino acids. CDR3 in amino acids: CAWSVLGTEAFF. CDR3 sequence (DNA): TGTGCCTGGAGTGTACTGGGTACTGAAGCTTTCTTT.

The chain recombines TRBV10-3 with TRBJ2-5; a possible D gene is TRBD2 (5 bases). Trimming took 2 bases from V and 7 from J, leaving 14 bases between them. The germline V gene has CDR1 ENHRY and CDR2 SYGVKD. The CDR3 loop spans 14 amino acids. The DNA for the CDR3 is TGTGCCATCAGTGAGCCGGGAAGGGAAGGGACCCAGTACTTC. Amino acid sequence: CAISEPGREGTQYF.

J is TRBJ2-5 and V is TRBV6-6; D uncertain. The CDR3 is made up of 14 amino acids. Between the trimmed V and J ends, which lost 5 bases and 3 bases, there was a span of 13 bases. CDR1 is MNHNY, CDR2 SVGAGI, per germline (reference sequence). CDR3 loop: CASSALTGKETQYF. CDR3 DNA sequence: TGTGCCAGCAGTGCCCTTACTGGGAAAGAGACCCAGTACTTC.

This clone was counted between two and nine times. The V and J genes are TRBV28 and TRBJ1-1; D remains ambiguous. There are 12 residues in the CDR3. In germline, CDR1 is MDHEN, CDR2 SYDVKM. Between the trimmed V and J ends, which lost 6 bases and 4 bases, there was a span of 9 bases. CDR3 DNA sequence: TGTGCCAGCAGCCTAACGGGCACTGAAGCTTTCTTT. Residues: CASSLTGTEAFF.

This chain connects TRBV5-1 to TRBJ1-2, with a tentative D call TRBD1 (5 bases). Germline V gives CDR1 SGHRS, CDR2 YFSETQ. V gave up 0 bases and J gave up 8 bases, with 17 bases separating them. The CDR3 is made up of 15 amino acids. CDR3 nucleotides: TGCGCCAGCAGCTTGGTGGTAGGGGAGTCCCGAGGCTACACCTTC. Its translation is CASSLVVGESRGYTF.

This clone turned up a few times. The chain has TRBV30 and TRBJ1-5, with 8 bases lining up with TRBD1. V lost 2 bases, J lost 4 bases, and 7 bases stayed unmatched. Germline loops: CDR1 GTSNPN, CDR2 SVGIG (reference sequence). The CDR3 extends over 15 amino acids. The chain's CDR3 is CAWSRGQGINQPQHF. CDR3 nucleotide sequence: TGTGCCTGGAGTAGAGGACAGGGAATTAATCAGCCCCAGCATTTT.

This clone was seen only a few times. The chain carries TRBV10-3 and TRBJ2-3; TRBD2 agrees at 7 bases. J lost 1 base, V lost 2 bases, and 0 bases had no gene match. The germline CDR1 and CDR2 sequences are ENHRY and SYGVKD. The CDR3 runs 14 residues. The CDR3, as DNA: TGTGCCATCAGTGAGACTAGCGGCACAGATACGCAGTATTTT. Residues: CAISETSGTDTQYF.

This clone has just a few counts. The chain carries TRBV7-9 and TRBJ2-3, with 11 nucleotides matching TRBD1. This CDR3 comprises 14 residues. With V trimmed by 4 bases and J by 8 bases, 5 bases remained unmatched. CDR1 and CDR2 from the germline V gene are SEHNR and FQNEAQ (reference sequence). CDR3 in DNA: TGTGCCAGCAGCTCAGGACAGGGGGCGAGTACGCAGTATTTT. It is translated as CASSSGQGASTQYF.

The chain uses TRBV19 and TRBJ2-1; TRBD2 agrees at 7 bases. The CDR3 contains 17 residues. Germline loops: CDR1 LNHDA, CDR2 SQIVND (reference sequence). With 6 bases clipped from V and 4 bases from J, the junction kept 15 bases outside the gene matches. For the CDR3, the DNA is TGTGCCAGTAGCCCCCGGGGCCTCAGCGGGGATTACAATGAGCAGTTCTTC. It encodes CASSPRGLSGDYNEQFF. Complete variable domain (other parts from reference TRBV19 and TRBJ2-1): DGGITQSPKYLFRKEGQNVTLSCEQNLNHDAMYWYRQDPGQGLRLIYYSQIVNDFQKGDIAEGYSVSREKKESFPLTVTSAQKNPTAFYLCASSPRGLSGDYNEQFFGPGTRLTVL.

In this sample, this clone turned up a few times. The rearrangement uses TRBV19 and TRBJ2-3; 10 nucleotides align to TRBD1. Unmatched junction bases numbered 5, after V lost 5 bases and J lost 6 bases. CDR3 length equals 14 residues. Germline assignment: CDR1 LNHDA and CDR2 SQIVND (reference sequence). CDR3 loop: CASSVRTGGDTQYF. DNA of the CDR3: TGTGCCAGTAGTGTCCGGACAGGGGGGGATACGCAGTATTTT.

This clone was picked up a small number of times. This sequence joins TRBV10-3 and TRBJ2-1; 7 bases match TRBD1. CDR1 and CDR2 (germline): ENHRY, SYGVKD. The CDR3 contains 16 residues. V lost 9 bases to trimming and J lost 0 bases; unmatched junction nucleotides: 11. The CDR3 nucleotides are TGTGCCATTTCCCCCCTGACAGGGAACTCCTACAATGAGCAGTTCTTC. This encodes CAISPLTGNSYNEQFF.

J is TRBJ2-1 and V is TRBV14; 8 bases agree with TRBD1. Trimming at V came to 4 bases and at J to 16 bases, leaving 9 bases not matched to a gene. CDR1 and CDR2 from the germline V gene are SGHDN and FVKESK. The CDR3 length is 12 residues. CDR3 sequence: CASSRSGTGKFF. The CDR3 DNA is TGTGCCAGCAGCCGATCCGGGACAGGTAAATTCTTC.

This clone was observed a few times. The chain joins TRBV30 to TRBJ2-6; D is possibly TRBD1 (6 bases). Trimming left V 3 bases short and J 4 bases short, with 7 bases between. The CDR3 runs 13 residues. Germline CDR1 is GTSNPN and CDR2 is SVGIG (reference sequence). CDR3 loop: CAWRGAGANVLTF. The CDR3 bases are TGTGCCTGGAGGGGGGCGGGGGCCAACGTCCTGACTTTC. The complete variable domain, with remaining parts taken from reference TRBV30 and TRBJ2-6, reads SQTIHQWPATLVQPVGSPLSLECTVEGTSNPNLYWYRQAAGRGLQLLFYSVGIGQISSEVPQNLSASRPQDRQFILSSKKLLLSDSGFYLCAWRGAGANVLTFGAGSRLTVL.

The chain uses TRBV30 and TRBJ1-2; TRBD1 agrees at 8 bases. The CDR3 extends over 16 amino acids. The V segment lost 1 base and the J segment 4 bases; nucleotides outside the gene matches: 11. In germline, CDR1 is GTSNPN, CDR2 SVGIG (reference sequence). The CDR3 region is CAWSGSGTGGGYGYTF. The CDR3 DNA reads TGTGCCTGGAGTGGATCAGGGACAGGAGGAGGCTATGGCTACACCTTC.

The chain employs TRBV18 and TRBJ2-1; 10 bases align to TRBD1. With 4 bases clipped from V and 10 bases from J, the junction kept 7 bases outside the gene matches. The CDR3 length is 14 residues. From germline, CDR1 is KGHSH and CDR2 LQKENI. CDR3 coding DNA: TGTGCCAGCTCACGACCCGGGACAGGGGACGAGCAGTTCTTC. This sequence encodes CASSRPGTGDEQFF.

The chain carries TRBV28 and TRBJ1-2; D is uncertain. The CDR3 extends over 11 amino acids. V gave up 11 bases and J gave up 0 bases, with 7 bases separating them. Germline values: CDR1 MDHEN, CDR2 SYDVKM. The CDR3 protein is CAVTANYGYTF. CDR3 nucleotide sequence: TGTGCCGTAACAGCTAACTATGGCTACACCTTC.

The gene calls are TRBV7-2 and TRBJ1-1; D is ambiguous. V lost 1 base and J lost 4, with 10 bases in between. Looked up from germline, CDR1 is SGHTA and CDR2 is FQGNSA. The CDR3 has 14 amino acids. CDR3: CASSLVEGGTEAFF. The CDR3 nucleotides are TGTGCCAGCAGCTTAGTGGAGGGTGGCACTGAAGCTTTCTTT. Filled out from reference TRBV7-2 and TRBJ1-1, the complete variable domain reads GAGVSQSPSNKVTEKGKDVELRCDPISGHTALYWYRQSLGQGLEFLIYFQGNSAPDKSGLPSDRFSAERTGGSVSTLTIQRTQQEDSAVYLCASSLVEGGTEAFFGQGTRLTVV.

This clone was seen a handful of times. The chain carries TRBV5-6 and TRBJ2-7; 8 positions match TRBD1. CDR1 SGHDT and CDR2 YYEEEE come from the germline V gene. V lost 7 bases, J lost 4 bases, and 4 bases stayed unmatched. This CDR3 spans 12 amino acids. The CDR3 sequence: CASGTGQYEQYF. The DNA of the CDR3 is TGTGCCAGCGGGACAGGACAATACGAGCAGTACTTC. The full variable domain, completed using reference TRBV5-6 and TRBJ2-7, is DAGVTQSPTHLIKTRGQQVTLRCSPKSGHDTVSWYQQALGQGPQFIFQYYEEEERQRGNFPDRFSGHQFPNYSSELNVNALLLGDSALYLCASGTGQYEQYFGPGTRLTVT.